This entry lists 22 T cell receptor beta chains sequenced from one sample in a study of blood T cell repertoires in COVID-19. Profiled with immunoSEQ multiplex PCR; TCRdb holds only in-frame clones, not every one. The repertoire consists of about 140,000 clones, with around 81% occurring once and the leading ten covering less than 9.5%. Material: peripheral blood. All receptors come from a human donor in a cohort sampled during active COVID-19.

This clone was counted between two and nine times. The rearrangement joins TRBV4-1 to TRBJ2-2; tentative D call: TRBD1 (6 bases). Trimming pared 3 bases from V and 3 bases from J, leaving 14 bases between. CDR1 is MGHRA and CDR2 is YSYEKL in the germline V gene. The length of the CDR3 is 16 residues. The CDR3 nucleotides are TGCGCCAGCAGCCAGAGACAGGTTTCCCACACCGGGGAGCTGTTTTTT. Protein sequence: CASSQRQVSHTGELFF.

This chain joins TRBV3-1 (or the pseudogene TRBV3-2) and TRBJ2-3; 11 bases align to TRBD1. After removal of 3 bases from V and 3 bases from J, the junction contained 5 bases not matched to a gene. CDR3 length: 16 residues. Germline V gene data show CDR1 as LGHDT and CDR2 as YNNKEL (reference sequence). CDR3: CASSQRDRGKTDTQYF. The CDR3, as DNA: TGTGCCAGCAGCCAGAGGGACAGGGGGAAAACAGATACGCAGTATTTT.

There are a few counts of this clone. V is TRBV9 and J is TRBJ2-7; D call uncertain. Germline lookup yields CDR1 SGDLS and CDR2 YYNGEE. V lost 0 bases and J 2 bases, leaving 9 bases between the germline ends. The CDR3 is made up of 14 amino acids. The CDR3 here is CASSVDVATYEQYF. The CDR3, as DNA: TGTGCCAGCAGCGTAGACGTGGCAACCTACGAGCAGTACTTC.

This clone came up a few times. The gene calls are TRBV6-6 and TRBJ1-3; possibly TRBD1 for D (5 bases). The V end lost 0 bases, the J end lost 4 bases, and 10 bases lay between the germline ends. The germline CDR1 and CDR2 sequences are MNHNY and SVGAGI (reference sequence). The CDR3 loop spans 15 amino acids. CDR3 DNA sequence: TGTGCCAGCAGTTACTCGCAAGGGGTAGGAAACACCATATATTTT. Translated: CASSYSQGVGNTIYF.

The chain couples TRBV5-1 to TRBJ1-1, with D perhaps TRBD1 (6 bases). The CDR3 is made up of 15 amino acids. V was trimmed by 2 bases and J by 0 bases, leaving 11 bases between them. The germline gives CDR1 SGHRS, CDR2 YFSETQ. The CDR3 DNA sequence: TGCGCCAGCAGCTTACAGGGTGGGGTGAACACTGAAGCTTTCTTT. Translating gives CASSLQGGVNTEAFF. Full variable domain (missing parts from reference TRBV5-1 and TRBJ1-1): KAGVTQTPRYLIKTRGQQVTLSCSPISGHRSVSWYQQTPGQGLQFLFEYFSETQRNKGNFPGRFSGRQFSNSRSEMNVSTLELGDSALYLCASSLQGGVNTEAFFGQGTRLTVV.

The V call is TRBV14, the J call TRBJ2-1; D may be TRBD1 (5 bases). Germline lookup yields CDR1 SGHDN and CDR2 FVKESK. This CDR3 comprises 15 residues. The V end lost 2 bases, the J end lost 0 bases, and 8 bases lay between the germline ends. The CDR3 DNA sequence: TGTGCCAGCAGCCAACTCAGGGTCTCCTACAATGAGCAGTTCTTC. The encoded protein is CASSQLRVSYNEQFF.

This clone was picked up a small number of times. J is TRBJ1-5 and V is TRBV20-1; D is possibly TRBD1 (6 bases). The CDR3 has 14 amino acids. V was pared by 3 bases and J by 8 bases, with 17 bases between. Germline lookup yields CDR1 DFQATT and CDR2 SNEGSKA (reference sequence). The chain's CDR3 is CSASVRGGREPQHF. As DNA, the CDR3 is TGCAGTGCTAGTGTGCGGGGGGGGCGGGAGCCCCAGCATTTT.

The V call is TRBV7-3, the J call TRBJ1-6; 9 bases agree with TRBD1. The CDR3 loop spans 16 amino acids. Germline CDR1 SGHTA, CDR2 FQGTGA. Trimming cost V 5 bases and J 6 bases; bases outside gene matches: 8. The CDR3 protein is CASSLRGTGSNSPLHF. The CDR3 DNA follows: TGTGCCAGCAGCCTCCGTGGGACAGGGAGTAATTCACCCCTCCACTTT.

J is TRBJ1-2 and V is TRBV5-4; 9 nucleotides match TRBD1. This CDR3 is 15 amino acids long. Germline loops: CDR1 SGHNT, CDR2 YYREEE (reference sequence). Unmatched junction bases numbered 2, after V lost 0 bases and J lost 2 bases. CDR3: CASSLGGQGNYGYTF. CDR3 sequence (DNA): TGTGCCAGCAGCTTGGGGGGACAGGGAAACTATGGCTACACCTTC.

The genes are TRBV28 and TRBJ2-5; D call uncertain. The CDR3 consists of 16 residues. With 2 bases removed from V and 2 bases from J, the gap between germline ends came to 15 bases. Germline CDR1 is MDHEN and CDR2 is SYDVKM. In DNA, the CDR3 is TGTGCCAGCAGTTTAGGTGGGTCACAGTCACAAGAGACCCAGTACTTC. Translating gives CASSLGGSQSQETQYF.

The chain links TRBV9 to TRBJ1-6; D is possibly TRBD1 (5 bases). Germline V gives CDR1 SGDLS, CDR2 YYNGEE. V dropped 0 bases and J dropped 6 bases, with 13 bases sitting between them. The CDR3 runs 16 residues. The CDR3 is CASSVASGHLNSPLHF. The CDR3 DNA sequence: TGTGCCAGCAGCGTAGCTTCCGGACACCTTAATTCACCCCTCCACTTT. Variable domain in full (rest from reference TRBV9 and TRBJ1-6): DSGVTQTPKHLITATGQRVTLRCSPRSGDLSVYWYQQSLDQGLQFLIQYYNGEERAKGNILERFSAQQFPDLHSELNLSSLELGDSALYFCASSVASGHLNSPLHFGNGTRLTVT.

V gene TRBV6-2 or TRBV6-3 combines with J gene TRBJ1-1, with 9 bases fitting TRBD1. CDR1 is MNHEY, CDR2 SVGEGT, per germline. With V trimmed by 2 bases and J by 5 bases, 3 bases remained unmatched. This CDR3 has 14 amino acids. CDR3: CASSYGTGMTEAFF. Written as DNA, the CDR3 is TGTGCCAGCAGTTACGGGACAGGGATGACTGAAGCTTTCTTT.

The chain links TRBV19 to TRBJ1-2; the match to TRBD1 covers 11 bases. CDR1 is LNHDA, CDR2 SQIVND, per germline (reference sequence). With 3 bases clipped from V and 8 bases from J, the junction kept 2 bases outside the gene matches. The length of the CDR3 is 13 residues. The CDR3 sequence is CASSMDRGPGYTF. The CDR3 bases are TGTGCCAGTAGTATGGACAGGGGGCCCGGCTACACCTTC.

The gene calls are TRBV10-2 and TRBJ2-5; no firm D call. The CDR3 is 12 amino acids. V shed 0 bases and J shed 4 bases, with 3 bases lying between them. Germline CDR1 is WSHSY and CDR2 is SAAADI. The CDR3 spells CASSESRETQYF. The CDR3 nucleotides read TGCGCCAGCAGTGAGTCCCGAGAGACCCAGTACTTC.

CDR3 bases: TGTGCCAGCCCCGGGACAGAGACGGCACCCTGGTCTTATGGCTACACCTTC. Translating gives CASPGTETAPWSYGYTF. The chain has TRBV7-2 and TRBJ1-2, with 7 bases that match TRBD1. The CDR3 contains 17 residues. Germline trimming cut 8 bases from V and 5 bases from J; bases unmatched to any gene: 20. In germline, CDR1 is SGHTA, CDR2 FQGNSA.

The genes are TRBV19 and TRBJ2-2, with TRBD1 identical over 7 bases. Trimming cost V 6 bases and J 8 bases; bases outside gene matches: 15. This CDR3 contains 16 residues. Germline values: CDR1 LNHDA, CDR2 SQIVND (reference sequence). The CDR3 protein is CASSIDRADLQGELFF. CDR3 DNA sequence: TGTGCCAGTAGCATCGACAGGGCCGACTTGCAAGGGGAGCTGTTTTTT.

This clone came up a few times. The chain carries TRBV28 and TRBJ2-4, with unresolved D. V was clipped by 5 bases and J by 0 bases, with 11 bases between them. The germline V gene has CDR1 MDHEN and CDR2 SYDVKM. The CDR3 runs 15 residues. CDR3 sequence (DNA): TGTGCCAGCAGTGGGCCAGTGGGAGCCAAAAACATTCAGTACTTC. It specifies CASSGPVGAKNIQYF.

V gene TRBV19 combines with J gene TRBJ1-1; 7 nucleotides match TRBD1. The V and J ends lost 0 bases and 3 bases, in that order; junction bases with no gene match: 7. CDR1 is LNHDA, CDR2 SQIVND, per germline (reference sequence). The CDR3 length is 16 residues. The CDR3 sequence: CASSIDYTGVDTEAFF. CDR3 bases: TGTGCCAGTAGTATAGATTATACAGGGGTGGACACTGAAGCTTTCTTT.

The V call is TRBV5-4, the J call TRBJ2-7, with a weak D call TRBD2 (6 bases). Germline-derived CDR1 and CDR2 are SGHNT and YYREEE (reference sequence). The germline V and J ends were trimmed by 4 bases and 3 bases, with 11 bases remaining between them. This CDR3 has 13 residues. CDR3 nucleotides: TGTGCCAGCAGCGCTGGCGGGGTCTACGAGCAGTACTTC. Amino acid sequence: CASSAGGVYEQYF.

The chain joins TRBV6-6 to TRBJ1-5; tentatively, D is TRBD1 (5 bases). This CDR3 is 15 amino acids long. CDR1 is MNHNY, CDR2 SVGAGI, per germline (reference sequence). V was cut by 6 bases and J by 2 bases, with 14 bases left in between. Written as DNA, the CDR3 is TGTGCCAGCAGAAGCGGGGGGGTTGGCAATCAGCCCCAGCATTTT. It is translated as CASRSGGVGNQPQHF.

Here the CDR3 reads CASSSGPSGGGETQYF. As DNA, the CDR3 is TGCGCCAGCAGTAGTGGGCCTAGCGGGGGAGGAGAGACCCAGTACTTC. V is TRBV5-1 and J is TRBJ2-5; 10 bases line up with TRBD2. The CDR3 has 16 residues. CDR1 and CDR2 from the germline V gene are SGHRS and YFSETQ. Trimming took 5 bases from V and 4 from J; bases not matched to a gene: 11.

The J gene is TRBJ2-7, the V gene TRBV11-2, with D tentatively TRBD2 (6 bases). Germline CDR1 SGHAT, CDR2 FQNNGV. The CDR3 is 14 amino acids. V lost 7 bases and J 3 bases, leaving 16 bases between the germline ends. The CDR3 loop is CASTRSEGFYEQYF. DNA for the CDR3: TGTGCCAGCACCAGGTCGGAGGGTTTCTACGAGCAGTACTTC.